What follows are 19 T cell receptor beta chains derived from one specimen sequenced in a study of post-analysis software for immune sequencing data. Points from the study as a whole: Controls had lower frequencies than patients of four or five TRBV segments, which included TRBV5-6, TRBV5-1 and TRBV20-1.

These receptors have no known antigen. TCR beta libraries were prepared from cDNA with unique molecular identifiers. Via MiXCR, TCRdb re-called the PCR reads, giving one row per CDR3 protein. This table holds roughly 870,000 distinct CDR3 sequences, 53% found once. What was sequenced was blood. All receptors derive from a girl aged 10 to 17 with multiple sclerosis.

This rearrangement joins TRBV9 to TRBJ2-3, with D perhaps TRBD1 (5 bases). Per germline, CDR1 SGDLS and CDR2 YYNGEE. Trimming shortened V by 1 base and J by 2 bases, and 8 bases separated the two germline ends. CDR3 length: 14 residues. The CDR3 nucleotides read TGTGCCAGCAGCGTAAGACAGACCACAGATACGCAGTATTTT. Its protein product is CASSVRQTTDTQYF.

The rearrangement uses TRBV5-1 and TRBJ1-2; D not certain. Germline loops: CDR1 SGHRS, CDR2 YFSETQ. V lost 4 bases to trimming and J lost 4 bases, with 8 bases between them. This CDR3 has 12 residues. In DNA form, the CDR3 reads TGCGCCAGCAGCACAAGATCCTATGGCTACACCTTC. As protein: CASSTRSYGYTF.

Notes on this clonotype: The junction differs from germline at one of its ends, possibly a read error. V and J are TRBV15 and TRBJ2-4, with D possibly matching TRBD1 (6 bases). The J call may not be correct, given that the DNA end is closer to TRBJ2-7. Germline V gives CDR1 LNHNV, CDR2 YYDKDF (reference sequence). The CDR3 spans 14 residues. The CDR3: CAASRDKGAYEQYF. CDR3 nucleotides: TGTGCCGCCAGCAGAGATAAGGGGGCCTACGAGCAGTACTTC.

This chain joins TRBV5-1 and TRBJ2-5, with 7 bases matching TRBD2. The CDR3 runs 15 residues. Germline CDR1 reads SGHRS; CDR2 reads YFSETQ. Trimming cost V 5 bases and J 3 bases; bases outside gene matches: 10. The CDR3 DNA is TGCGCCAGCAGGGGGCTTCGTCGGGGGGAAGAGACCCAGTACTTC. This gives the protein CASRGLRRGEETQYF. Drawing the rest from reference TRBV5-1 and TRBJ2-5, the complete variable domain is KAGVTQTPRYLIKTRGQQVTLSCSPISGHRSVSWYQQTPGQGLQFLFEYFSETQRNKGNFPGRFSGRQFSNSRSEMNVSTLELGDSALYLCASRGLRRGEETQYFGPGTRLLVL.

In the case of this clonotype: Its ends do not fully match the called genes, so a read error is possible. The chain couples TRBV9 to TRBJ2-7, with 10 nucleotides matching TRBD1. Germline-derived CDR1 and CDR2 are SGDLS and YYNGEE. The CDR3 is 15 amino acids. The CDR3 DNA reads as TGTGCCTGCAGCGTAGGGACAGGGGCTGGCTACGAGCAGTACTTC. As protein: CACSVGTGAGYEQYF.

The J gene is TRBJ1-1, the V gene TRBV12-3 or TRBV12-4; the D is unclear. The length of the CDR3 is 13 residues. V lost 2 bases, J lost 1 base, and 5 bases lay in between. The chain's CDR3 is CASSLMENTEAFF. The CDR3 DNA reads TGTGCCAGCAGTTTAATGGAGAACACTGAAGCTTTCTTT.

The V and J genes are TRBV14 and TRBJ2-6, with no clear D. V was cut by 3 bases and J by 4 bases, with 13 bases left in between. Germline V CDR1 and CDR2: SGHDN, FVKESK. There are 16 residues in the CDR3. CDR3 residues: CASSQALGSGANVLTF. The CDR3 DNA reads as TGTGCCAGCAGCCAGGCCCTAGGGTCCGGGGCCAACGTCCTGACTTTC.

This clonotype came up a few times. This rearrangement joins TRBV12-3 or TRBV12-4 to TRBJ2-7, with D possibly TRBD2 on 5 matching bases. V lost 1 base and J lost 3, with 13 bases in between. This CDR3 spans 15 amino acids. CDR3 DNA: TGTGCCAGCAGTTTAGGGGGAGTTGGGGACTACGAGCAGTACTTC. Translating gives CASSLGGVGDYEQYF.

The V and J genes are TRBV6-2 or TRBV6-3 and TRBJ1-6; no clear D gene. V was trimmed by 0 bases and J by 14 bases, leaving 8 bases between them. CDR3 length: 12 amino acids. Germline CDR1 and CDR2: MNHEY and SVGEGT. In DNA, the CDR3 is TGTGCCAGCAGTTACTCGGAGAGCACCCTCCACTTT. It translates to CASSYSESTLHF.

The chain uses TRBV20-1 and TRBJ2-3, with 9 positions matching TRBD2. Trimming removed 3 bases from V and 2 bases from J; junction bases left unmatched: 6. The CDR3 runs 15 residues. Germline values: CDR1 DFQATT, CDR2 SNEGSKA (reference sequence). CDR3 coding DNA: TGCAGTGCTAGCGCGGGGGGGGATATCACAGATACGCAGTATTTT. Its protein product is CSASAGGDITDTQYF.

The CDR3 DNA follows: TGTGCCAGCAGCACCCCGGGACTCCGAGAGACCTACAATGAGCAGTTCTTC. Its protein product is CASSTPGLRETYNEQFF. This chain joins TRBV9 and TRBJ2-1; D perhaps matches TRBD2 (6 bases). Germline V gives CDR1 SGDLS, CDR2 YYNGEE. This CDR3 is 17 amino acids long. V shed 4 bases and J shed 2 bases, with 19 bases lying between them.

This clonotype was seen more than once but under ten times. V gene TRBV29-1 combines with J gene TRBJ2-7, with D possibly being TRBD1 (5 bases). Trimming cost V 6 bases and J 1 base, with 13 bases left between them. The CDR3 runs 13 residues. The germline V gene encodes CDR1 SQVTM and CDR2 ANQGSEA. The CDR3 DNA follows: TGCAGCGTGGTTAAGGGGCAATCCTACGAGCAGTACTTC. It codes for CSVVKGQSYEQYF.

The chain carries TRBV4-1 and TRBJ2-1; TRBD2 agrees at 10 bases. This CDR3 spans 14 amino acids. CDR1 and CDR2 (germline): MGHRA, YSYEKL. V lost 5 bases and J lost 5; bases outside the gene matches: 3. The CDR3 reads CASSGLAVDNEQFF. CDR3 nucleotides: TGCGCCAGCAGCGGACTAGCGGTGGACAATGAGCAGTTCTTC.

Note on this clonotype: Sequence at one end of the junction differs from germline and may be a read error. The chain couples TRBV20-1 to TRBJ2-7; 7 bases map to TRBD1. The germline V gene has CDR1 DFQATT and CDR2 SNEGSKA (reference sequence). The CDR3 spans 16 residues. In DNA, the CDR3 is TGCAGTGCAAGAGGGGCGCCGGGACAGAGTAACTACGAGCAGTACTTC. Translated: CSARGAPGQSNYEQYF.

V usage is TRBV5-6 and J usage is TRBJ1-1; perhaps TRBD1 as D (5 bases). The V gene lost 5 bases and the J gene lost 7 bases, with 9 bases spanning the gap. Germline loops: CDR1 SGHDT, CDR2 YYEEEE. The length of the CDR3 is 11 residues. CDR3 sequence reads: CASSDSLEAFF. CDR3 coding DNA: TGTGCCAGCAGTGACAGTCTTGAAGCTTTCTTT.

This clonotype was observed a handful of times. This sequence joins TRBV5-1 and TRBJ2-4, with TRBD1 as a possible D gene (5 bases). Germline CDR1 SGHRS, CDR2 YFSETQ. The CDR3 consists of 12 residues. V was trimmed by 3 bases and J by 13 bases, leaving 14 bases between them. Written as DNA, the CDR3 is TGCGCCAGCAGCTCGGAAGGGGTGGAGCAGTACTTC. This encodes CASSSEGVEQYF.

The V gene is TRBV27, the J gene TRBJ2-3; 9 nucleotides align to TRBD2. The CDR3 spans 17 residues. The J segment lost 2 bases and the V segment lost 3 bases, leaving 9 bases of the junction unmatched. Germline CDR1 MNHEY, CDR2 SMNVEV (reference sequence). CDR3 protein: CASSFRMTSGYTDTQYF. CDR3 nucleotide sequence: TGTGCCAGCAGTTTCAGGATGACTAGCGGATACACAGATACGCAGTATTTT.

This chain links TRBV29-1 with TRBJ1-1; no clear D. The V end lost 7 bases, the J end lost 2 bases, and 14 bases lay between the germline ends. Germline loops: CDR1 SQVTM, CDR2 ANQGSEA. The CDR3 extends over 13 amino acids. The chain's CDR3 is CSAKEGLNTEAFF. The CDR3 region has the DNA TGCAGCGCCAAAGAGGGATTAAACACTGAAGCTTTCTTT. Complete variable domain (other parts from reference TRBV29-1 and TRBJ1-1): SAVISQKPSRDICQRGTSLTIQCQVDSQVTMMFWYRQQPGQSLTLIATANQGSEATYESGFVIDKFPISRPNLTFSTLTVSNMSPEDSSIYLCSAKEGLNTEAFFGQGTRLTVV.

This rearrangement joins TRBV12-3 or TRBV12-4 to TRBJ1-3, with a weak D call TRBD1 (6 bases). V shed 6 bases and J shed 0 bases, with 9 bases lying between them. CDR3 size: 14 residues. The CDR3 DNA reads TGTGCCAGCAGCCAGGGGATCTCTGGAAACACCATATATTTT. It codes for CASSQGISGNTIYF.